What follows are 5 T cell receptor beta chains derived from one specimen sequenced in a study of regulatory T cells in long-lasting Graves disease. For TCR beta, libraries came from iRepertoire HTBI primers and Arm-PCR of CDR3 regions. TCRdb called the multiplex PCR reads again in MiXCR, with one record for every CDR3 protein. The sample shows 500,000 or so distinct CDR3 sequences, 15% to 20% of them seen only once. Stated time point: newly diagnosed GD, antithyroid drugs for less than 3 months. RNA isolated from PBMCs was used to make the TCR library. These same records also appear under a second study, on T cells in Graves' hyperthyroidism and ophthalmopathy.

The starting material was peripheral blood mononuclear cells (PBMCs), obtained at new diagnosis, from a patient treated with antithyroid drugs. Receptors originate from a man aged 35 to 55 with Graves disease.

This clonotype was found a few times. The chain links TRBV28 to TRBJ1-1; no firm D call. Deletions cut 6 bases from V and 0 bases from J, with 8 bases between. This CDR3 has 13 amino acids. Germline V gives CDR1 MDHEN, CDR2 SYDVKM. The CDR3 DNA sequence: TGTGCCAGCAGATTCGCTATGAACACTGAAGCTTTCTTT. This codes for CASRFAMNTEAFF. The entire variable domain, with the rest obtained from reference TRBV28 and TRBJ1-1, is as follows: DVKVTQSSRYLVKRTGEKVFLECVQDMDHENMFWYRQDPGLGLRLIYFSYDVKMKEKGDIPEGYSVSREKKERFSLILESASTNQTSMYLCASRFAMNTEAFFGQGTRLTVV.

This clonotype was observed a handful of times. CDR3 sequence (DNA): TGCAGTGCTAGAGATTGGTCTAGGCAAGAGACCCAGTACTTC. Its protein is CSARDWSRQETQYF. The genes are TRBV20-1 and TRBJ2-5; unclear D gene. Deletions cut 0 bases from V and 2 bases from J, with 10 bases between. Germline V gene sequence: CDR1 DFQATT, CDR2 SNEGSKA (reference sequence). There are 14 residues in the CDR3.

This clonotype was counted many times. The chain combines TRBV28 with TRBJ2-7, with D perhaps given as TRBD1 or TRBD2 (5 bases each). Per germline, CDR1 MDHEN and CDR2 SYDVKM. The CDR3 has 14 residues. V was pared by 3 bases and J by 6 bases, with 15 bases between. The CDR3 reads CASSFWDPSGEQYF. The CDR3 bases are TGTGCCAGCAGTTTTTGGGACCCGAGTGGCGAGCAGTACTTC.

The J gene is TRBJ2-7, the V gene TRBV6-9, with TRBD2 matching over 16 bases. V was pared by 3 bases and J by 4 bases, with 6 bases of the junction left unmatched. The CDR3 consists of 17 residues. CDR1 MNHGY and CDR2 SVAAGI come from the germline V gene. The CDR3 bases are TGTGCCAGCAGTTACTGGGGACTAGCGGGAGGGAATTACGAGCAGTACTTC. Its translation is CASSYWGLAGGNYEQYF.

Points on this clonotype: A much larger clone differs from this one at a single base, so this may be a read error. Given the absence of the conserved phenylalanine or tryptophan at the CDR3 end, a read error is likely. The J gene is TRBJ2-1, the V gene TRBV6-1; 13 positions match TRBD2. V lost 8 bases to trimming and J lost 8 bases; unmatched junction nucleotides: 9. CDR1 MNHNS and CDR2 SASEGT come from the germline V gene. The length of the CDR3 is 15 residues. CDR3 DNA sequence: TGTGCCAGCCTACTAGCGGGAGGGCCTAGTGATGAGCAGTTCCTC. Protein sequence: CASLLAGGPSDEQFL.